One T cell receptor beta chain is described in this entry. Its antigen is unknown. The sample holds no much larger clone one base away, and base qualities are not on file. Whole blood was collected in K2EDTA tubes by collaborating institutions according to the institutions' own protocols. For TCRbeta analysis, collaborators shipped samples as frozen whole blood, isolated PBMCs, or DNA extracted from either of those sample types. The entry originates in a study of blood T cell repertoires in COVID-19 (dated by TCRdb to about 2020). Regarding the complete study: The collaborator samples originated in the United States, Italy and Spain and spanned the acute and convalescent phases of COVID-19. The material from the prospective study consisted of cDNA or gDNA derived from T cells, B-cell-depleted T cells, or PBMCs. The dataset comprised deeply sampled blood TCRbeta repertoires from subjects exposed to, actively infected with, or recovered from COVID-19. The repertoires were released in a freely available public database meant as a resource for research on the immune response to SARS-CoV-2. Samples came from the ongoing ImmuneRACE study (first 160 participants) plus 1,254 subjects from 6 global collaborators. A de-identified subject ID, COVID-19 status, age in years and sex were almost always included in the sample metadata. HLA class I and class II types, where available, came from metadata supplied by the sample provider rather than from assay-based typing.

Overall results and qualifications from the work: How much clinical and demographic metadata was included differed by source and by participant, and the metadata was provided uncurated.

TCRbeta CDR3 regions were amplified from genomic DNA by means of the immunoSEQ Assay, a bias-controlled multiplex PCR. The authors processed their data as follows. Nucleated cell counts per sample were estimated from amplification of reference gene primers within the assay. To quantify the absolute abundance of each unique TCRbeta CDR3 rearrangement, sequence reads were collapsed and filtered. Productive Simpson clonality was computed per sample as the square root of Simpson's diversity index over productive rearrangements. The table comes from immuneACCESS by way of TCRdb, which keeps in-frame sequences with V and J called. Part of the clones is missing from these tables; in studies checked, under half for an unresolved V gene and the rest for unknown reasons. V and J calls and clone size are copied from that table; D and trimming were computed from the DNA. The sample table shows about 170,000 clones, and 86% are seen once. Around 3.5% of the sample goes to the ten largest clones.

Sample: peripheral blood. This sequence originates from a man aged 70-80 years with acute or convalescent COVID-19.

The CDR3: CAITQTGGTEAFF. The DNA is TGTGCCATCACCCAGACAGGGGGGACTGAAGCTTTCTTT. The rearranged segments are TRBV10-3 and TRBJ1-1; the junction holds 9 bases that match TRBD1. Including the terminal cysteine and phenylalanine, the CDR3 comprises 13 residues. Of all the DNA, just the CDR3 is kept, 39 bases in frame from base 1. CDR1 ENHRY and CDR2 SYGVKD were looked up in the germline V gene. Relative to germline, V is missing 7 bases and J is missing 5 bases, with 5 bases of the junction outside any gene match.